This TCR beta chain was found in a study of T cell responses to AZD1222 COVID-19 vaccine. At the level of the study: Combined were second doses at about 4 or about 12 weeks. Study conclusions and caveats: Unmutated variant regions reportedly attract nearly half of all spike-specific TCRs. Clonal diversity may have been underestimated in mostly white British donors. An increase in Spike-specific TCR breadth and depth was observed after two AZD1222 doses.

Repertoires were generated with immunoSEQ multiplex PCR, while TCRdb's copy carries only in-frame clones and drops some. The sample shows approximately 100,000 clones, approximately 90% of them seen only once. A word on this clone: What it binds is unknown.

The CDR3 consists of 17 residues. The TCR comes from an adult in good health. The input for sequencing was peripheral blood, taken on day 0 of AZD1222 vaccination. The V gene is TRBV12-2, the J gene TRBJ2-6; TRBD2 is the table's D call, not checked against the DNA. TRBV12-2 is labeled a pseudogene. CDR3 in DNA: TGTGCAAGTCGCCTCCGAAGGGACTCTAATGGGGCCAACGTCCTGACTTTC. It specifies CASRLRRDSNGANVLTF.